This TCR beta chain was captured in a study of blood T cell repertoires in COVID-19. Background on the study: Spain, Italy and the United States supplied samples that represented acute and convalescent COVID-19. The analysed material was cDNA or gDNA that came from T cells, B-cell-depleted T cells, or PBMCs.

Methods used by the authors: Amplification from reference gene primers served as the basis for estimated nucleated cell counts. The method was immunoSEQ multiplex PCR; TCRdb's version includes in-frame clones alone and lacks a portion of them. V, J and clone size derive from that table, while D and trimming were established from the DNA sequence. The sample consists of 75,000 to 90,000 clones, more than 75% of them appearing once. CDR1 MNHNY and CDR2 SVGAGI come from the germline V gene (reference sequence). The CDR3 runs to 14 residues. V shed 2 bases, J shed 7 bases, and the junction held 4 bases outside the gene matches.

The sequencing sample was made of peripheral blood. This chain links TRBV6-6 with TRBJ1-5; 8 bases are shared with TRBD1. The clonotype comes from a man aged 80 or over with active or convalescent COVID-19. The CDR3 bases are TGTGCCAGCAGTTACGGACAGGGTGGCCAGCCCCAGCATTTT. This translates into CASSYGQGGQPQHF.